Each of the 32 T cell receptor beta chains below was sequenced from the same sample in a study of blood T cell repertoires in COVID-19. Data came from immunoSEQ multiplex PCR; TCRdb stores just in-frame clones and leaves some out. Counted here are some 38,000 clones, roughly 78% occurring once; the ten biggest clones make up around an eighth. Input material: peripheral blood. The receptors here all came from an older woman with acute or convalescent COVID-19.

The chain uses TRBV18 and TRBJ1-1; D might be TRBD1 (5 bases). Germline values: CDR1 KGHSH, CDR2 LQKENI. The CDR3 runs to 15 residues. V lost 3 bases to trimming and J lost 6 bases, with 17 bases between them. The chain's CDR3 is CASSPLQEFSPEAFF. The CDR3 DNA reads TGTGCCAGCTCACCCCTACAGGAATTCTCCCCTGAAGCTTTCTTT.

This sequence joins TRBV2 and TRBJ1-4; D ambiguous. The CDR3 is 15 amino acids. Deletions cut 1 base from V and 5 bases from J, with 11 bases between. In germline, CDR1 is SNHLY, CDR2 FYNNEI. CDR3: CASSEGVSGNEKLFF. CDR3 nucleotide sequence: TGTGCCAGCAGTGAAGGTGTTTCCGGGAATGAAAAACTGTTTTTT. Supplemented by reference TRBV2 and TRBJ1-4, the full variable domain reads EPEVTQTPSHQVTQMGQEVILRCVPISNHLYFYWYRQILGQKVEFLVSFYNNEISEKSEIFDDQFSVERPDGSNFTLKIRSTKLEDSAMYFCASSEGVSGNEKLFFGSGTQLSVL.

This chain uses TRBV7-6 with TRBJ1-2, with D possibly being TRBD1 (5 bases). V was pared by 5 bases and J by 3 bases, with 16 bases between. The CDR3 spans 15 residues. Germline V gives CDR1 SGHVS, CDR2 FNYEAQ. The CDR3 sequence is CASSPGLASDYGYTF. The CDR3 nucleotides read TGTGCCAGCAGCCCGGGACTCGCCTCGGACTATGGCTACACCTTC.

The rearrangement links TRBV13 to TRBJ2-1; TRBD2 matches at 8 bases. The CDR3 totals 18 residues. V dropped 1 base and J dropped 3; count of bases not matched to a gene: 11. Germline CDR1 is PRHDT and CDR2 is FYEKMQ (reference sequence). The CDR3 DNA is TGTGCCAGCAGCTTAGAGGGTAGCGGGAAATCTCTCTACAATGAGCAGTTCTTC. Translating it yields CASSLEGSGKSLYNEQFF.

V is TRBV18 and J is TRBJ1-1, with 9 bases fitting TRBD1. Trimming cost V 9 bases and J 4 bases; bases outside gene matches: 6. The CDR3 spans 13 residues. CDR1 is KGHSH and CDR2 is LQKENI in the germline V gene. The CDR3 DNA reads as TGTGCCAGTAGACAGGGGGAAGTCACTGAAGCTTTCTTT. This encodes CASRQGEVTEAFF. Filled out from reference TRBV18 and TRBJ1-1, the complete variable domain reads NAGVMQNPRHLVRRRGQEARLRCSPMKGHSHVYWYRQLPEEGLKFMVYLQKENIIDESGMPKERFSAEFPKEGPSILRIQQVVRGDSAAYFCASRQGEVTEAFFGQGTRLTVV.

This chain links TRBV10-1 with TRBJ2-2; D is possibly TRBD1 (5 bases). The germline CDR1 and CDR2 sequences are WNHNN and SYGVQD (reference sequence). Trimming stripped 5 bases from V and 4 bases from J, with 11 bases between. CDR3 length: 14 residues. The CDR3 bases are TGCGCCAGCAGTATCTCCAGGGTCACCGGGGAGCTGTTTTTT. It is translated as CASSISRVTGELFF.

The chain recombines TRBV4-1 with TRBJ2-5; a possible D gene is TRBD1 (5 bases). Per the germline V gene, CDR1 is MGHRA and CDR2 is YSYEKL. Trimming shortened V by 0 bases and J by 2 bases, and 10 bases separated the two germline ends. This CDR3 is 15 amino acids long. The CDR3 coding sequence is TGCGCCAGCAGCCAAGAACAGGACCATCAAGAGACCCAGTACTTC. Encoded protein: CASSQEQDHQETQYF.

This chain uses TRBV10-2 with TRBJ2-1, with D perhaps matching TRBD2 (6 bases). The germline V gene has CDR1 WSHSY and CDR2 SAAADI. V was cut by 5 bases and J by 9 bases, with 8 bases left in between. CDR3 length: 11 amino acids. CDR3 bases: TGCGCCAGCAGTCTAGCGTCTGAGCAGTTCTTC. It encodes CASSLASEQFF.

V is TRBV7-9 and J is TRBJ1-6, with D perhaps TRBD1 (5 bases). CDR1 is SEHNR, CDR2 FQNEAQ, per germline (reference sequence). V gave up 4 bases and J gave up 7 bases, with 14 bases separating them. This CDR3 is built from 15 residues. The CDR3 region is CASSSRQGFNSPLHF. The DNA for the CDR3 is TGTGCCAGCAGCTCCCGCCAGGGCTTCAATTCACCCCTCCACTTT.

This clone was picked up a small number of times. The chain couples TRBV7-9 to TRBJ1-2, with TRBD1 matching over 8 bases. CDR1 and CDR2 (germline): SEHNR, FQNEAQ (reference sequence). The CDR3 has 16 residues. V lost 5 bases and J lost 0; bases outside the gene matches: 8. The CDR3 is CASSRGQGTANYGYTF. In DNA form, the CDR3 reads TGTGCCAGCAGCCGTGGACAGGGAACAGCTAACTATGGCTACACCTTC.

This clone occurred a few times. CDR3 coding DNA: TGTGCCACCAGTGACTTACCGGGACAGGGGGGTGAAAAACTGTTTTTT. It yields the protein CATSDLPGQGGEKLFF. This chain uses TRBV24-1 with TRBJ1-4, with 11 bases identical to TRBD1. Looked up from germline, CDR1 is KGHDR and CDR2 is SFDVKD. This CDR3 comprises 16 residues. The ends lost 4 bases at V and 7 bases at J; junction bases unmatched: 7.

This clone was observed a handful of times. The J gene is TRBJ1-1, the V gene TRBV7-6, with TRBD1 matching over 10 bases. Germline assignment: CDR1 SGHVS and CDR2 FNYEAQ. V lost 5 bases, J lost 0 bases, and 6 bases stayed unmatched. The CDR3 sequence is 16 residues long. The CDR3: CASSPGQGELNTEAFF. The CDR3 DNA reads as TGTGCCAGCAGCCCCGGACAGGGGGAATTGAACACTGAAGCTTTCTTT. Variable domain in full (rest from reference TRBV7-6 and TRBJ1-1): GAGVSQSPRYKVTKRGQDVALRCDPISGHVSLYWYRQALGQGPEFLTYFNYEAQQDKSGLPNDRFSAERPEGSISTLTIQRTEQRDSAMYRCASSPGQGELNTEAFFGQGTRLTVV.

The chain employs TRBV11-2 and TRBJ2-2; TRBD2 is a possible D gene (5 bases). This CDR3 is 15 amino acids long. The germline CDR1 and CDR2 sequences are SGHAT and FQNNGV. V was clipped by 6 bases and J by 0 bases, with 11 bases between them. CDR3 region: CASSQRSANTGELFF. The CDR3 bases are TGTGCCAGCAGTCAACGTAGCGCGAACACCGGGGAGCTGTTTTTT.

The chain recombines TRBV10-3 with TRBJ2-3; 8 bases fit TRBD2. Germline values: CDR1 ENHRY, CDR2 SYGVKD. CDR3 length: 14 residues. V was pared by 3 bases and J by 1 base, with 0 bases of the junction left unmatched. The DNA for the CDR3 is TGTGCCATCAGTGATAGCGGGGGCACAGATACGCAGTATTTT. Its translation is CAISDSGGTDTQYF.

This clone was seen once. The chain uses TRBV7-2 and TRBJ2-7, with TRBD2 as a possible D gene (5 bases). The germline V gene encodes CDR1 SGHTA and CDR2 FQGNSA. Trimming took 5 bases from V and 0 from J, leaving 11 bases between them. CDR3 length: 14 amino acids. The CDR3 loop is CASSPDYRSYEQYF. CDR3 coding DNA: TGTGCCAGCAGCCCAGACTACCGCTCCTACGAGCAGTACTTC. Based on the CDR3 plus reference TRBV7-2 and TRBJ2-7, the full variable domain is GAGVSQSPSNKVTEKGKDVELRCDPISGHTALYWYRQSLGQGLEFLIYFQGNSAPDKSGLPSDRFSAERTGGSVSTLTIQRTQQEDSAVYLCASSPDYRSYEQYFGPGTRLTVT.

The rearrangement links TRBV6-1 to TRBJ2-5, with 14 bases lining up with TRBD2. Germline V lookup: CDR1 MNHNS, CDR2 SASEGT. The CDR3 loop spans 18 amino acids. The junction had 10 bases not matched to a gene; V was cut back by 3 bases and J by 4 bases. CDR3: CASSDRRLAGGYRETQYF. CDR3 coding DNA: TGTGCCAGCAGTGACCGAAGACTAGCGGGGGGGTACCGAGAGACCCAGTACTTC.

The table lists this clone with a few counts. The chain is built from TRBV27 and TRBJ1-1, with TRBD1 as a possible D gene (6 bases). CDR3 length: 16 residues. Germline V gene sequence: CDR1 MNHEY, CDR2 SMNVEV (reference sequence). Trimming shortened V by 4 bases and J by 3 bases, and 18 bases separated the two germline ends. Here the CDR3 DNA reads TGTGCCAGCAGTTACTCAACAGGGTTATCGTACACTGAAGCTTTCTTT. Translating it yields CASSYSTGLSYTEAFF.

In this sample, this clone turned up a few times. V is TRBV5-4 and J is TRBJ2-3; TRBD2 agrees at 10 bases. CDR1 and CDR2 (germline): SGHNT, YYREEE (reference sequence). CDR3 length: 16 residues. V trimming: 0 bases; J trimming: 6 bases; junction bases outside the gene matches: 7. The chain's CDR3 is CASSLEASGSYDTQYF. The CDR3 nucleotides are TGTGCCAGCAGCTTGGAGGCTAGCGGGAGTTATGATACGCAGTATTTT.

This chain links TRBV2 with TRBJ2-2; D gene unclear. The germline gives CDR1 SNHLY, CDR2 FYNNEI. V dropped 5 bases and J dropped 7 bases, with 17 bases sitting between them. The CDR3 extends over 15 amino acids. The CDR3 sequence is CASSTTPPSVGELFF. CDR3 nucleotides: TGTGCCAGCAGTACTACTCCACCCTCCGTCGGGGAGCTGTTTTTT.

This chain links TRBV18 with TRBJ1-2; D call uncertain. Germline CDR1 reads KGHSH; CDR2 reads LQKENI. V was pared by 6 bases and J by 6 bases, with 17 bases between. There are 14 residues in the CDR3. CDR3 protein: CASSPGSDRHGYTF. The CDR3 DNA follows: TGTGCCAGCTCCCCCGGGTCGGATCGGCATGGCTACACCTTC.

CDR3 DNA: TGTGCCAGCAGTGAAGGCGGACTGTCTAACTATGGCTACACCTTC. Translating it yields CASSEGGLSNYGYTF. The rearrangement uses TRBV2 and TRBJ1-2; D ambiguous. With 1 base removed from V and 0 bases from J, the gap between germline ends came to 9 bases. The CDR3 length is 15 residues. Germline CDR1 SNHLY, CDR2 FYNNEI. Looking up the rest from reference TRBV2 and TRBJ1-2 gives the full variable domain: EPEVTQTPSHQVTQMGQEVILRCVPISNHLYFYWYRQILGQKVEFLVSFYNNEISEKSEIFDDQFSVERPDGSNFTLKIRSTKLEDSAMYFCASSEGGLSNYGYTFGSGTRLTVV.

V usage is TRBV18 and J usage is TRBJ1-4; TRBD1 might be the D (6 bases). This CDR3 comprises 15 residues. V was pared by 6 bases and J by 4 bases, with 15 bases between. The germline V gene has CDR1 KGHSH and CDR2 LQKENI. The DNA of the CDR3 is TGTGCCAGCTCTAAAACGACAGGACGTAATGAAAAACTGTTTTTT. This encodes CASSKTTGRNEKLFF.

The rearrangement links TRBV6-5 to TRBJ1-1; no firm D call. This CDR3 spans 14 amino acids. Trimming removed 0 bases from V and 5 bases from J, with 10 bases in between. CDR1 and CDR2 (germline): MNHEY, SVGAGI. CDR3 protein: CASSYSRGETEAFF. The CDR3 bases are TGTGCCAGCAGTTACTCCCGAGGTGAGACTGAAGCTTTCTTT.

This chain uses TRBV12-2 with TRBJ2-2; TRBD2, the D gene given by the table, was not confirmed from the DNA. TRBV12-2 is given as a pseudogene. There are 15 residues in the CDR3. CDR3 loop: CASRRTSRRTGELFF. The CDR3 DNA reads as TGTGCAAGTCGCCGGACTAGCAGACGCACCGGGGAGCTGTTTTTT.

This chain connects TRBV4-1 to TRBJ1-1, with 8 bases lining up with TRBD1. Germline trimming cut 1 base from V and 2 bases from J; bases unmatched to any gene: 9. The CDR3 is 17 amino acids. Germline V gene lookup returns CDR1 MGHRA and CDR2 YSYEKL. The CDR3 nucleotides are TGCGCCAGCAGCCAAGGAGGCAGGGGGCTATTCAACACTGAAGCTTTCTTT. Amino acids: CASSQGGRGLFNTEAFF.

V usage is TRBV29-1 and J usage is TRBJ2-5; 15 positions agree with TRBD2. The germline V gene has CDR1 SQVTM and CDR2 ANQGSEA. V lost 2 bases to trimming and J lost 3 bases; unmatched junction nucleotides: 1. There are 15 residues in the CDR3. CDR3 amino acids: CSVERTSGREETQYF. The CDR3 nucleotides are TGCAGCGTTGAACGGACTAGCGGGAGGGAAGAGACCCAGTACTTC.

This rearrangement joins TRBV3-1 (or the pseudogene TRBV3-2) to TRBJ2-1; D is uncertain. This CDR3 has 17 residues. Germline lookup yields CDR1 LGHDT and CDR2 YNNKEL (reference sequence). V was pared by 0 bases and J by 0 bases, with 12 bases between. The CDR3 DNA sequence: TGTGCCAGCAGCCAAGATTACCGGGTGAGCTCCTACAATGAGCAGTTCTTC. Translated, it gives CASSQDYRVSSYNEQFF.

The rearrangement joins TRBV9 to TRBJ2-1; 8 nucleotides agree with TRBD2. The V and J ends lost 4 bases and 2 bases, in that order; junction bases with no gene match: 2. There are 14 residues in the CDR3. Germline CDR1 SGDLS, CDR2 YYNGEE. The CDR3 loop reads CASSTGLAYNEQFF. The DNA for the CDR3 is TGTGCCAGCAGCACGGGACTAGCCTACAATGAGCAGTTCTTC.

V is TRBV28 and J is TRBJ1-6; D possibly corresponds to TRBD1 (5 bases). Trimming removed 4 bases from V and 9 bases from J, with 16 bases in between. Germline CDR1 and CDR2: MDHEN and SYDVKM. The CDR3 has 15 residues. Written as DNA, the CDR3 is TGTGCCAGCAGTTCTCGGGGGGGTAGGGTTTCACCCCTCCACTTT. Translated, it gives CASSSRGGRVSPLHF.

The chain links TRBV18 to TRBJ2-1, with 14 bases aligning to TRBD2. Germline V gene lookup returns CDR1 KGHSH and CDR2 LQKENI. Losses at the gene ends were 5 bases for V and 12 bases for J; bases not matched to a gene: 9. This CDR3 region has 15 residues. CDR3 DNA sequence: TGTGCCAGCTCATCGGAGGGACTAGCGGGAGATTGGCAGTTCTTC. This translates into CASSSEGLAGDWQFF. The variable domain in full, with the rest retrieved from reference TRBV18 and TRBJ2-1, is NAGVMQNPRHLVRRRGQEARLRCSPMKGHSHVYWYRQLPEEGLKFMVYLQKENIIDESGMPKERFSAEFPKEGPSILRIQQVVRGDSAAYFCASSSEGLAGDWQFFGPGTRLTVL.

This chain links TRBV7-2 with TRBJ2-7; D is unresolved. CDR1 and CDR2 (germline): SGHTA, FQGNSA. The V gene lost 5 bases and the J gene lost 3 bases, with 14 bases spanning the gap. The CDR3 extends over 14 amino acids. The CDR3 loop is CASSLALSLYEQYF. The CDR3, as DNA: TGTGCCAGCAGCCTCGCCCTATCTCTCTACGAGCAGTACTTC.

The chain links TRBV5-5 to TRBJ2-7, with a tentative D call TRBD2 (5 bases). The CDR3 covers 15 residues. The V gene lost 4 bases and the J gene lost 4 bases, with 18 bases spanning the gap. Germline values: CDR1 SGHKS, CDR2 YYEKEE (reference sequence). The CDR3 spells CASSPAEGRAYEQYF. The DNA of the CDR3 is TGTGCCAGCAGCCCGGCCGAGGGTCGGGCGTACGAGCAGTACTTC.